These T cell receptor beta chains were read from a single sample in a study of cytomegalovirus exposure and HLA in healthy donors. Libraries were prepared by immunoSEQ multiplex PCR; TCRdb keeps only in-frame clonotypes and omits some of them. The profile covers 170,000 or so clones, with 84% appearing a single time and about 0.39% taken by the ten largest. The sequenced material came from PBMCs. The receptors here all came from a boy aged 2 to 9 in good health and CMV-seronegative. Each CDR3 is given with its conserved first and last residue. Each record gives: J gene, D gene, V gene, clone size, CDR3 protein, CDR3 DNA. D genes are given only for firm matches. Rows give clone size only sometimes, using once, few, many, or a class for an expanded clone.

TRBJ1-5	-	TRBV10-3	-	CAISGTGTKNQPQHF	TGTGCCATCAGTGGGACCGGGACTAAGAATCAGCCCCAGCATTTT
TRBJ1-4	-	TRBV18	-	CASSTAGGPDEKLFF	TGTGCCAGCTCAACCGCTGGGGGCCCCGACGAAAAACTGTTTTTT
TRBJ2-7	-	TRBV11-2	-	CASSLDLFGGKAYEQYF	TGTGCCAGCAGCTTAGATCTCTTTGGCGGGAAAGCCTACGAGCAGTACTTC
TRBJ1-4	TRBD1	TRBV13	-	CASSWSGTGVEEKLFF	TGTGCCAGCAGCTGGAGCGGGACAGGGGTCGAGGAAAAACTGTTTTTT
TRBJ2-7	TRBD1	TRBV5-1	-	CASSLGQGADEQYF	TGCGCCAGCAGCTTAGGACAGGGGGCGGACGAGCAGTACTTC
TRBJ1-2	-	TRBV19	-	CASSQSGTNRRGYTF	TGTGCCAGTAGCCAATCCGGGACAAACAGACGGGGCTACACCTTC
TRBJ1-1	-	TRBV27	once	CASSSSDSLWTEAFF	TGTGCCAGCAGTTCCTCCGACAGTTTGTGGACTGAAGCTTTCTTT
TRBJ2-3	TRBD2	TRBV13	-	CASSSSSGREGTDTQYF	TGTGCCAGCAGCTCCTCTAGCGGGAGAGAAGGCACAGATACGCAGTATTTT
TRBJ2-7	-	TRBV7-8	-	CASSARMAPESSYEQYF	TGTGCCAGCAGCGCCAGGATGGCACCTGAGAGCTCCTACGAGCAGTACTTC
TRBJ1-1	TRBD1	TRBV9	-	CASSGRQGDTEAFF	TGTGCCAGCAGCGGGAGACAGGGGGACACTGAAGCTTTCTTT
TRBJ2-1	TRBD2	TRBV5-4	-	CASSQGGSSYNEQFF	TGTGCCAGCAGCCAAGGCGGGAGCTCCTACAATGAGCAGTTCTTC
TRBJ2-1	TRBD2	TRBV5-1	-	CASSWEASGIEQFF	TGCGCCAGCAGCTGGGAGGCTAGCGGGATTGAGCAGTTCTTC
TRBJ2-3	TRBD1	TRBV28	-	CASSLGQRTDTQYF	TGTGCCAGCAGTCTGGGACAGCGCACAGATACGCAGTATTTT
TRBJ1-1	-	TRBV7-9	-	CASSLAGQILSAFF	TGTGCCAGCAGCTTAGCCGGACAGATTTTGTCAGCTTTCTTT
TRBJ2-3	-	TRBV20-1	-	CSAFGADTQYF	TGCAGTGCTTTCGGGGCAGATACGCAGTATTTT
TRBJ1-1	-	TRBV30	-	CAKRPPTGPMNTEAFF	TGTGCCAAAAGACCCCCGACAGGACCTATGAACACTGAAGCTTTCTTT
TRBJ2-3	TRBD2	TRBV6-5	-	CASTELAGADTQYF	TGTGCCAGCACTGAACTAGCGGGAGCAGATACGCAGTATTTT
TRBJ1-3	TRBD1	TRBV5-1	-	CASSLGITGVSGNTIYF	TGCGCCAGCAGCTTGGGAATTACAGGGGTATCTGGAAACACCATATATTTT
TRBJ2-7	-	TRBV2	once	CASSTGLKYEQYF	TGTGCCAGCAGTACAGGGTTGAAATACGAGCAGTACTTC
TRBJ1-3	-	TRBV11-2	-	CASSPAQHSGNTIYF	TGTGCCAGCAGCCCGGCACAGCACTCTGGAAACACCATATATTTT
TRBJ1-1	-	TRBV27	-	CASSISGSGNTEAFF	TGTGCCAGCAGTATCTCCGGTTCTGGGAACACTGAAGCTTTCTTT
TRBJ2-3	TRBD2	TRBV28	few	CASRSLAGRSSTDTQYF	TGTGCCAGCAGATCACTAGCGGGCCGCTCTAGCACAGATACGCAGTATTTT
TRBJ2-7	-	TRBV30	-	CAWSARLDNEQYF	TGTGCCTGGAGTGCCCGACTAGATAACGAGCAGTACTTC
TRBJ2-3	-	TRBV6-1	-	CASREKGPRSTAPAADTQYF	TGTGCCAGCAGGGAAAAGGGGCCTAGGAGTACAGCTCCGGCCGCAGATACGCAGTATTTT
TRBJ1-3	-	TRBV7-6	-	CASSFTGDSGNTIYF	TGTGCCAGCAGCTTTACAGGAGACTCTGGAAACACCATATATTTT
TRBJ2-3	-	TRBV28	-	CASSPAGLTDTQYF	TGTGCCAGCAGTCCAGCGGGCCTCACAGATACGCAGTATTTT
TRBJ1-4	TRBD1	TRBV5-1	-	CASSLLGTGEGKLFF	TGCGCCAGCAGCTTGCTCGGGACAGGGGAGGGAAAACTGTTTTTT